Following are 24 T cell receptor beta chains from one sample sequenced in a study of OX40 agonist ivuxolimab in advanced cancers. Clones were read by immunoSEQ multiplex PCR, and TCRdb kept only the in-frame ones, dropping some. The table has about 73,000 clones, about 90% seen once. The material was CD4+ or CD8+ T cells sorted from blood, obtained in a trial of the OX40 agonist ivuxolimab. These receptors came from an adult with an advanced solid tumor such as melanoma, head and neck, liver or kidney cancer.

The chain links TRBV9 to TRBJ2-3, with 7 bases lining up with TRBD2. J gave up 2 bases and V 2 bases, and 5 bases lay outside the gene matches. CDR3 length: 15 residues. Germline assignment: CDR1 SGDLS and CDR2 YYNGEE. CDR3 nucleotide sequence: TGTGCCAGCAGCGTCCGGGGGGACCTCACAGATACGCAGTATTTT. It translates to CASSVRGDLTDTQYF.

This chain joins TRBV7-8 and TRBJ2-1; no firm D call. With 5 bases removed from V and 15 bases from J, the gap between germline ends came to 23 bases. This CDR3 comprises 14 residues. Germline V CDR1 and CDR2: SGHVS, FQNEAQ. CDR3: CASSLYETAGHPFF. CDR3 DNA: TGTGCCAGCAGCCTCTACGAGACTGCAGGTCATCCGTTCTTC.

This clone was found once. V is TRBV11-2 and J is TRBJ2-3; D gene unclear. Germline V CDR1 and CDR2: SGHAT, FQNNGV. V lost 6 bases, J lost 0 bases, and 1 base lay in between. The CDR3 totals 11 residues. The CDR3 nucleotides are TGTGCCAGCAGTAGCACAGATACGCAGTATTTT. This codes for CASSSTDTQYF.

The table lists this clone with a few counts. The V gene is TRBV6-1, the J gene TRBJ2-1; the D is unclear. Trimming took 8 bases from V and 0 from J, leaving 8 bases between them. The CDR3 is 13 amino acids. Per germline, CDR1 MNHNS and CDR2 SASEGT. CDR3 sequence: CASLRISYNEQFF. In DNA form, the CDR3 reads TGTGCCAGCTTACGAATCTCCTACAATGAGCAGTTCTTC.

This chain joins TRBV6-5 and TRBJ1-3; D not certain. There are 15 residues in the CDR3. The V gene's germline CDR1 is MNHEY and CDR2 SVGAGI. Deletions cut 0 bases from V and 1 base from J, with 7 bases between. CDR3 DNA: TGTGCCAGCAGTTACTCCTATGAGTCTGGAAACACCATATATTTT. This codes for CASSYSYESGNTIYF.

The V gene is TRBV5-4, the J gene TRBJ2-3; 14 nucleotides match TRBD2. V lost 4 bases to trimming and J lost 6 bases; unmatched junction nucleotides: 7. CDR3 length: 16 residues. CDR1 and CDR2 (germline): SGHNT, YYREEE (reference sequence). The CDR3 region is CASSLRLAGGPDTQYF. CDR3 DNA: TGTGCCAGCAGCCTTAGACTAGCGGGAGGGCCGGATACGCAGTATTTT.

This clone was counted a single time. The genes are TRBV5-5 and TRBJ1-2, with 7 bases aligning to TRBD1. The CDR3 spans 12 residues. Losses at the gene ends were 2 bases for V and 12 bases for J; bases not matched to a gene: 7. CDR1 and CDR2 (germline): SGHKS, YYEKEE (reference sequence). The chain's CDR3 is CASSLVDRDDTF. CDR3 in DNA: TGTGCCAGCAGCTTAGTCGACAGGGATGACACCTTC. Variable domain in full (rest from reference TRBV5-5 and TRBJ1-2): DAGVTQSPTHLIKTRGQQVTLRCSPISGHKSVSWYQQVLGQGPQFIFQYYEKEERGRGNFPDRFSARQFPNYSSELNVNALLLGDSALYLCASSLVDRDDTFGSGTRLTVV.

The V call is TRBV4-1, the J call TRBJ1-5, with D possibly being TRBD1 (6 bases). V dropped 4 bases and J dropped 2 bases, with 18 bases sitting between them. Germline V lookup: CDR1 MGHRA, CDR2 YSYEKL. CDR3 length equals 17 residues. The CDR3 DNA sequence: TGCGCCAGCAGCCTCCGGTGGCAGGGGACGGGCAATCAGCCCCAGCATTTT. Amino acids: CASSLRWQGTGNQPQHF.

The chain links TRBV6-4 to TRBJ2-1; 7 bases align to TRBD1. CDR1 MRHNA and CDR2 SNTAGT come from the germline V gene. The CDR3 loop spans 13 amino acids. With 6 bases clipped from V and 9 bases from J, the junction kept 8 bases outside the gene matches. CDR3 sequence reads: CASSTQGFGEQFF. CDR3 in DNA: TGTGCCAGCAGCACACAGGGGTTTGGTGAGCAGTTCTTC.

This chain uses TRBV6-1 with TRBJ1-5; no clear D. V was shortened by 7 bases and J by 2 bases, with 6 bases between the two germline ends. CDR3 size: 12 residues. The germline V gene has CDR1 MNHNS and CDR2 SASEGT. Here the CDR3 reads CASTWGNQPQHF. CDR3 nucleotides: TGTGCCAGCACGTGGGGCAATCAGCCCCAGCATTTT.

The chain carries TRBV18 and TRBJ2-2; 7 bases fit TRBD2. The ends lost 2 bases at V and 4 bases at J; junction bases unmatched: 4. This CDR3 spans 15 amino acids. From germline, CDR1 is KGHSH and CDR2 LQKENI. CDR3 protein: CASSPSGEGTGELFF. DNA of the CDR3: TGTGCCAGCTCACCATCCGGGGAGGGCACCGGGGAGCTGTTTTTT.

This clone was found a few times. The J gene is TRBJ1-5, the V gene TRBV5-3; D is possibly TRBD1 (5 bases). TRBV5-3 carries the ORF label, with uncertain function. Trimming took off 0 bases at V and 3 bases at J, with 16 bases between the two ends. This CDR3 is built from 17 residues. CDR3 region: CARSLDWGKVVNQPQHF. CDR3 in DNA: TGTGCCAGAAGCTTGGATTGGGGGAAGGTGGTCAATCAGCCCCAGCATTTT.

This clone was seen a handful of times. This chain links TRBV9 with TRBJ1-1, with no clear D. The CDR3 loop spans 14 amino acids. V shed 0 bases and J shed 2 bases, with 8 bases lying between them. CDR1 is SGDLS and CDR2 is YYNGEE in the germline V gene. The CDR3 bases are TGTGCCAGCAGCGTAGGGCAGACCAACACTGAAGCTTTCTTT. Translation: CASSVGQTNTEAFF. Complete variable domain (other parts from reference TRBV9 and TRBJ1-1): DSGVTQTPKHLITATGQRVTLRCSPRSGDLSVYWYQQSLDQGLQFLIQYYNGEERAKGNILERFSAQQFPDLHSELNLSSLELGDSALYFCASSVGQTNTEAFFGQGTRLTVV.

The chain is built from TRBV9 and TRBJ2-1; possible D gene TRBD1, 6 bases. CDR3 length: 14 residues. Germline lookup yields CDR1 SGDLS and CDR2 YYNGEE. Trimming removed 2 bases at V and 0 bases at J, with 6 bases between. CDR3 in amino acids: CASSVTGSYNEQFF. The CDR3 DNA follows: TGTGCCAGCAGCGTGACAGGCTCCTACAATGAGCAGTTCTTC.

The chain has TRBV7-8 and TRBJ1-4; D is unresolved. The germline gives CDR1 SGHVS, CDR2 FQNEAQ. The CDR3 totals 13 residues. V was cut by 1 base and J by 8 bases, with 8 bases left in between. The CDR3 DNA sequence: TGTGCCAGCAGCTTAGGTCGGACCGAAAAACTGTTTTTT. Encoded protein: CASSLGRTEKLFF.

This clone occurred once. This chain joins TRBV11-2 and TRBJ2-1, with D tentatively TRBD1 (6 bases). V dropped 4 bases and J dropped 4 bases, with 20 bases sitting between them. The length of the CDR3 is 17 residues. Germline loops: CDR1 SGHAT, CDR2 FQNNGV. CDR3 amino acids: CASSSQGARGSYNEQFF. The CDR3 DNA reads as TGTGCCAGCAGCTCCCAGGGTGCCAGGGGTAGTTACAATGAGCAGTTCTTC.

The chain links TRBV10-2 to TRBJ2-3; 14 nucleotides match TRBD2. Per germline, CDR1 WSHSY and CDR2 SAAADI. The CDR3 totals 16 residues. V lost 7 bases and J lost 6; bases outside the gene matches: 9. In DNA, the CDR3 is TGCGCCAGCACCCTGACTAGCGGGGGGGCCCGGGATACGCAGTATTTT. Translation: CASTLTSGGARDTQYF.

This clone has just one count. This chain links TRBV2 with TRBJ1-1, with 11 bases aligning to TRBD1. The germline V gene has CDR1 SNHLY and CDR2 FYNNEI. This CDR3 spans 14 amino acids. Unmatched junction bases numbered 5, after V lost 5 bases and J lost 6 bases. The CDR3 DNA sequence: TGTGCCAGCAGTTTGGACAGGGGGCTGTCTGAAGCTTTCTTT. Residues: CASSLDRGLSEAFF. The full variable domain, rest sourced from reference TRBV2 and TRBJ1-1, is EPEVTQTPSHQVTQMGQEVILRCVPISNHLYFYWYRQILGQKVEFLVSFYNNEISEKSEIFDDQFSVERPDGSNFTLKIRSTKLEDSAMYFCASSLDRGLSEAFFGQGTRLTVV.

The chain recombines TRBV5-1 with TRBJ2-7; 9 bases agree with TRBD1. Germline lookup yields CDR1 SGHRS and CDR2 YFSETQ. This CDR3 has 15 residues. After removal of 3 bases from V and 4 bases from J, the junction contained 8 bases not matched to a gene. The CDR3, as DNA: TGCGCCAGCAGCTCTTCACAGGGGGCTCAATACGAGCAGTACTTC. Its translation is CASSSSQGAQYEQYF.

This clone was seen once. V usage is TRBV7-9 and J usage is TRBJ2-7, with D maybe TRBD2 (5 bases). Trimming pared 5 bases from V and 1 base from J, leaving 9 bases between. The CDR3 length is 13 residues. Germline V gene lookup returns CDR1 SEHNR and CDR2 FQNEAQ (reference sequence). The CDR3: CASSEGLSYEQYF. CDR3 bases: TGTGCCAGCAGCGAGGGTCTGTCCTACGAGCAGTACTTC. Complete variable domain (other parts from reference TRBV7-9 and TRBJ2-7): DTGVSQNPRHKITKRGQNVTFRCDPISEHNRLYWYRQTLGQGPEFLTYFQNEAQLEKSRLLSDRFSAERPKGSFSTLEIQRTEQGDSAMYLCASSEGLSYEQYFGPGTRLTVT.

J is TRBJ2-1 and V is TRBV5-1; 9 bases are a match to TRBD1. Trimming at V came to 4 bases and at J to 9 bases, leaving 8 bases not matched to a gene. Germline V gives CDR1 SGHRS, CDR2 YFSETQ. CDR3 length equals 14 residues. CDR3 sequence: CASSQTGGPGEQFF. The CDR3, as DNA: TGCGCCAGCAGCCAGACAGGGGGTCCGGGTGAGCAGTTCTTC.

This chain links TRBV4-2 with TRBJ2-1, with no clear D. Germline-derived CDR1 and CDR2 are LGHNA and YNFKEQ. V was shortened by 1 base and J by 1 base, with 17 bases between the two germline ends. This CDR3 is built from 18 residues. The CDR3 DNA is TGTGCCAGCAGCCAAGGTCTGGCTGGCAAACCATCCTACAATGAGCAGTTCTTC. It is translated as CASSQGLAGKPSYNEQFF.

V gene TRBV9 combines with J gene TRBJ2-3; 12 nucleotides agree with TRBD2. The CDR3 extends over 18 amino acids. Per germline, CDR1 SGDLS and CDR2 YYNGEE. J was trimmed by 3 bases and V by 2 bases; bases with no gene match: 10. CDR3 coding DNA: TGTGCCAGCAGCGTCGGACTAGCGGGGTCCCGTCCGACAGATACGCAGTATTTT. Translation gives CASSVGLAGSRPTDTQYF. Full variable domain (rest looked up from reference TRBV9 and TRBJ2-3): DSGVTQTPKHLITATGQRVTLRCSPRSGDLSVYWYQQSLDQGLQFLIQYYNGEERAKGNILERFSAQQFPDLHSELNLSSLELGDSALYFCASSVGLAGSRPTDTQYFGPGTRLTVL.

This clone was detected only once. The chain combines TRBV7-9 with TRBJ2-7, with D possibly matching TRBD1 (5 bases). V lost 6 bases, J lost 6 bases, and 15 bases lay in between. Germline V gene sequence: CDR1 SEHNR, CDR2 FQNEAQ (reference sequence). The CDR3 loop spans 13 amino acids. CDR3 DNA: TGTGCCAGCAGTAGCAGGGTGGAAGGCGAGCAGTACTTC. This sequence encodes CASSSRVEGEQYF.